This entry lists 8 T cell receptor beta chains sequenced from one sample in a study of blood T cell repertoires in COVID-19. The repertoire was sequenced with immunoSEQ multiplex PCR; TCRdb's copy has only in-frame clones and lacks some. The data contain 250,000 to 350,000 clones, around 87% of them singletons. Sequenced: PBMCs or T cells enriched from blood (not recorded which). These receptor sequences come from a young woman who had recovered from COVID-19.

V and J are TRBV7-9 and TRBJ1-1; D may be TRBD1 (5 bases). CDR3 size: 14 residues. Germline V gene data show CDR1 as SEHNR and CDR2 as FQNEAQ (reference sequence). The V gene lost 1 base and the J gene lost 3 bases, with 9 bases spanning the gap. CDR3 coding DNA: TGTGCCAGCAGCTTAGGTGGGGGGGACACTGAAGCTTTCTTT. Its protein product is CASSLGGGDTEAFF.

The chain uses TRBV5-1 and TRBJ1-1; D is ambiguous. CDR1 is SGHRS and CDR2 is YFSETQ in the germline V gene. Trimming took 1 base from V and 1 from J, leaving 8 bases between them. The CDR3 runs to 14 residues. Written as DNA, the CDR3 is TGCGCCAGCAGCTTGAAGGGAGCGAACACTGAAGCTTTCTTT. Its protein is CASSLKGANTEAFF.

The chain employs TRBV5-1 and TRBJ2-1; D possibly corresponds to TRBD1 (6 bases). Trimming shortened V by 4 bases and J by 4 bases, and 18 bases separated the two germline ends. CDR3 size: 16 residues. Germline V gives CDR1 SGHRS, CDR2 YFSETQ. The CDR3 sequence is CASSAFGQSQYNEQFF. CDR3 DNA: TGCGCCAGCAGCGCGTTCGGACAGAGTCAATACAATGAGCAGTTCTTC.

This clone was seen a single time. In this CDR3 the conserved last residue, phenylalanine or tryptophan, is missing, so a read error is likely. The limits of the CDR3 on the DNA are not certain, so only TCRdb's listed CDR3 is given. This rearrangement joins TRBV23-1 to TRBJ1-1; the DNA was not used to check the table's D call, TRBD1. TRBV23-1 is noted as an ORF with a role that remains uncertain. The CDR3 comprises 9 residues, both ends counted. The CDR3 reads CASSRFRAR.

The rearrangement links TRBV7-8 to TRBJ2-3; 8 nucleotides match TRBD2. Germline trimming cut 8 bases from V and 4 bases from J; bases unmatched to any gene: 8. CDR1 and CDR2 (germline): SGHVS, FQNEAQ. The CDR3 is 14 residues long. The CDR3 DNA sequence: TGTGCCAGCCGGGGGGGATCGCGGGCAGATACGCAGTATTTT. As protein: CASRGGSRADTQYF.

J is TRBJ2-5 and V is TRBV4-1; a weak D match, TRBD1 (8 bases). Germline CDR1 and CDR2: MGHRA and YSYEKL. The CDR3 covers 17 residues. The V end lost 0 bases, the J end lost 1 base, and 15 bases lay between the germline ends. In nucleotides, the CDR3 is TGCGCCAGCAGCCAAGAAACAGGGGGGGCCCTCCAAGAGACCCAGTACTTC. Protein product: CASSQETGGALQETQYF.

The chain has TRBV6-5 and TRBJ2-7; 7 nucleotides match TRBD1. The germline V gene encodes CDR1 MNHEY and CDR2 SVGAGI. The CDR3 contains 13 residues. With V trimmed by 4 bases and J by 3 bases, 3 bases remained unmatched. CDR3 sequence (DNA): TGTGCCAGCAGTTTCCGGGACAGCTACGAGCAGTACTTC. Protein product: CASSFRDSYEQYF.

This rearrangement joins TRBV5-4 to TRBJ2-7; D perhaps matches TRBD1 (6 bases). The CDR3 length is 15 residues. Deletions cut 3 bases from V and 1 base from J, with 14 bases between. CDR1 is SGHNT and CDR2 is YYREEE in the germline V gene (reference sequence). Here the CDR3 DNA reads TGTGCCAGCAGCTCTATAGACAGGTCGTCCTACGAGCAGTACTTC. Its protein is CASSSIDRSSYEQYF.